This section outlines one TCR beta chain sequence together with its context. The data are from a study of blood T cell repertoires in COVID-19. Overall study context: The cDNA or gDNA used as material had been derived from T cells, B-cell-depleted T cells, or PBMCs.

V shed 0 bases and J shed 2 bases, with 11 bases lying between them. CDR1 and CDR2 from the germline V gene are SGDLS and YYNGEE. The CDR3 length is 15 residues. Assay used: immunoSEQ multiplex PCR; TCRdb lists only in-frame clones, some missing. The data show tens of thousands of clones, around 87% seen once. The genes are TRBV9 and TRBJ2-5; no firm D call. Sequences were obtained from peripheral blood. This TCR derives from a human donor in a cohort sampled during active COVID-19. The donor label of this sample is uncertain. The CDR3 sequence: CASSVAGARQETQYF. The CDR3 region has the DNA TGTGCCAGCAGCGTAGCAGGTGCCCGGCAAGAGACCCAGTACTTC.